These 19 T cell receptor beta chains share one sample of origin, sequenced in a study of identifying expanded T cells in peripheral blood. Some clones are missing from TCRdb's copy, which holds only in-frame ones; the method was immunoSEQ multiplex PCR. The profile shows 90,000 or so clones, approximately 83% of them singletons. Sequenced input: blood. The receptor set was obtained from a person aged 18 to 70 in good health.

This sequence joins TRBV19 and TRBJ1-6, with a possible D match to TRBD1 (6 bases). Trimming took 3 bases from V and 7 from J, leaving 13 bases between them. Germline CDR1 and CDR2: LNHDA and SQIVND (reference sequence). The CDR3 extends over 15 amino acids. The CDR3 loop is CASSIGTRYNSPLHF. The DNA for the CDR3 is TGTGCCAGTAGTATCGGGACAAGATACAATTCACCCCTCCACTTT.

The chain is built from TRBV30 and TRBJ1-2; D is uncertain. The CDR3 runs 15 residues. Trimming removed 6 bases from V and 0 bases from J, with 17 bases in between. The germline V gene has CDR1 GTSNPN and CDR2 SVGIG (reference sequence). CDR3 nucleotide sequence: TGTGCCTGTCCCGTCGCGTCTGGAACTAACTATGGCTACACCTTC. Protein product: CACPVASGTNYGYTF.

The chain combines TRBV14 with TRBJ1-2; D not certain. This CDR3 region has 20 residues. V was shortened by 2 bases and J by 1 base, with 26 bases between the two germline ends. Germline assignment: CDR1 SGHDN and CDR2 FVKESK. The CDR3 DNA follows: TGTGCCAGCAGCCAAACCAAACCCCGATTTAGGGCAAATTTTAACTATGGCTACACCTTC. Residues: CASSQTKPRFRANFNYGYTF.

This clone was seen just once. Written as DNA, the CDR3 is TGTGCCAGCAGCTTAGCGGGGAACACTGAAGCTTTCTTT. Translated: CASSLAGNTEAFF. The chain combines TRBV7-9 with TRBJ1-1; no firm D call. The V gene lost 0 bases and the J gene lost 1 base, with 3 bases spanning the gap. CDR3 size: 13 residues. Per the germline V gene, CDR1 is SEHNR and CDR2 is FQNEAQ (reference sequence). Full variable domain (missing parts from reference TRBV7-9 and TRBJ1-1): DTGVSQNPRHKITKRGQNVTFRCDPISEHNRLYWYRQTLGQGPEFLTYFQNEAQLEKSRLLSDRFSAERPKGSFSTLEIQRTEQGDSAMYLCASSLAGNTEAFFGQGTRLTVV.

The chain joins TRBV27 to TRBJ1-4, with D possibly TRBD1 on 5 matching bases. The CDR3 runs 15 residues. V was shortened by 3 bases and J by 7 bases, with 15 bases between the two germline ends. CDR1 MNHEY and CDR2 SMNVEV come from the germline V gene (reference sequence). The CDR3 region has the DNA TGTGCCAGCAGTTTTACTAGACAGCGGGGTGAAAAACTGTTTTTT. This sequence encodes CASSFTRQRGEKLFF.

The V and J genes are TRBV6-1 and TRBJ2-1; maybe TRBD2 (5 bases). The germline V gene encodes CDR1 MNHNS and CDR2 SASEGT. Trimming took 10 bases from V and 3 from J, leaving 13 bases between them. The CDR3 covers 13 residues. The CDR3 region is CATNTGNYNEQFF. The DNA of the CDR3 is TGTGCCACCAACACCGGGAACTACAATGAGCAGTTCTTC.

The V call is TRBV6-4, the J call TRBJ2-2, with 7 bases aligning to TRBD1. The CDR3 is 14 amino acids. Germline-derived CDR1 and CDR2 are MRHNA and SNTAGT. Losses at the gene ends were 8 bases for V and 2 bases for J; bases not matched to a gene: 5. The CDR3 coding sequence is TGTGCCAGCGTCCGGGACAGCAACACCGGGGAGCTGTTTTTT. It codes for CASVRDSNTGELFF.

The rearrangement links TRBV18 to TRBJ2-3; D ambiguous. This CDR3 contains 16 residues. CDR1 and CDR2 from the germline V gene are KGHSH and LQKENI. V was cut by 6 bases and J by 0 bases, with 16 bases left in between. CDR3 bases: TGTGCCAGCTCCCCAACCAGTGCCGACAGCACAGATACGCAGTATTTT. Translation: CASSPTSADSTDTQYF. Supplemented by reference TRBV18 and TRBJ2-3, the full variable domain reads NAGVMQNPRHLVRRRGQEARLRCSPMKGHSHVYWYRQLPEEGLKFMVYLQKENIIDESGMPKERFSAEFPKEGPSILRIQQVVRGDSAAYFCASSPTSADSTDTQYFGPGTRLTVL.

This clone appeared a single time. The chain employs TRBV7-9 and TRBJ1-2, with TRBD1 identical over 10 bases. The germline CDR1 and CDR2 sequences are SEHNR and FQNEAQ (reference sequence). The CDR3 runs 15 residues. With 5 bases clipped from V and 5 bases from J, the junction kept 8 bases outside the gene matches. In DNA, the CDR3 is TGTGCCAGCAGCCCGGGACAGGGGAACGGATATGGCTACACCTTC. Encoded protein: CASSPGQGNGYGYTF.

The chain joins TRBV2 to TRBJ2-2, with D tentatively TRBD1 (5 bases). This CDR3 comprises 15 residues. Germline V gives CDR1 SNHLY, CDR2 FYNNEI. Trimming removed 6 bases at V and 8 bases at J, with 19 bases between. In DNA, the CDR3 is TGTGCCAGCAGAAATAACAAGGGGTCGATAGGGGAGCTGTTTTTT. Translated: CASRNNKGSIGELFF.

The rearrangement links TRBV11-3 to TRBJ2-3; possibly TRBD2 for D (5 bases). Trimming removed 5 bases from V and 1 base from J, with 13 bases in between. CDR1 is SGHNT, CDR2 YENEEA, per germline. The CDR3 loop spans 15 amino acids. The CDR3 reads CASSPSFSGTDTQYF. In DNA form, the CDR3 reads TGTGCCAGCAGCCCGTCTTTTAGCGGCACAGATACGCAGTATTTT.

The count of this clone is one. J is TRBJ2-4 and V is TRBV18, with TRBD1 identical over 8 bases. The CDR3 runs to 14 residues. V shed 3 bases, J shed 6 bases, and the junction held 4 bases outside the gene matches. Per the germline V gene, CDR1 is KGHSH and CDR2 is LQKENI. CDR3 loop: CASSPVDRGNIQYF. The CDR3 bases are TGTGCCAGCTCACCCGTAGACAGGGGAAACATTCAGTACTTC.

The chain recombines TRBV30 with TRBJ1-2; 9 bases fit TRBD1. This CDR3 has 13 residues. CDR1 is GTSNPN, CDR2 SVGIG, per germline (reference sequence). The junction had 5 bases not matched to a gene; V was cut back by 5 bases and J by 4 bases. CDR3 residues: CAWETGGIYGYTF. The CDR3 bases are TGTGCCTGGGAAACAGGGGGCATCTATGGCTACACCTTC.

The rearrangement joins TRBV27 to TRBJ2-7, with unresolved D. The ends were cut back, 6 bases at V and 6 bases at J, with 15 bases in the middle. This CDR3 spans 13 amino acids. The germline CDR1 and CDR2 sequences are MNHEY and SMNVEV (reference sequence). The CDR3 spells CASSHLPLSEQYF. The CDR3 DNA sequence: TGTGCCAGCAGCCATTTACCCCTCTCCGAGCAGTACTTC.

This sequence joins TRBV29-1 and TRBJ1-6; possible D gene TRBD1, 6 bases. The germline CDR1 and CDR2 sequences are SQVTM and ANQGSEA. The length of the CDR3 is 13 residues. The V gene lost 4 bases and the J gene lost 8 bases, with 12 bases spanning the gap. For the CDR3, the DNA is TGCAGCGTTGGACTTCGGACAGATTCACCCCTCCACTTT. It is translated as CSVGLRTDSPLHF. The variable domain in full, with the rest retrieved from reference TRBV29-1 and TRBJ1-6, is SAVISQKPSRDICQRGTSLTIQCQVDSQVTMMFWYRQQPGQSLTLIATANQGSEATYESGFVIDKFPISRPNLTFSTLTVSNMSPEDSSIYLCSVGLRTDSPLHFGNGTRLTVT.

V and J are TRBV4-3 and TRBJ1-1, with TRBD1 identical over 10 bases. With V trimmed by 4 bases and J by 5 bases, 7 bases remained unmatched. The CDR3 is 15 amino acids. The V gene's germline CDR1 is LGHNA and CDR2 YSLEER. The CDR3 reads CASSPDRGVFTEAFF. The DNA of the CDR3 is TGCGCCAGCAGCCCGGACAGGGGGGTTTTTACTGAAGCTTTCTTT.

The rearrangement links TRBV2 to TRBJ1-2; TRBD1 matches 7 bases. Looked up from germline, CDR1 is SNHLY and CDR2 is FYNNEI. The CDR3 length is 14 residues. The V and J ends lost 6 bases and 1 base, in that order; junction bases with no gene match: 5. CDR3 bases: TGTGCCAGCAGGGAGGGGGCCTTTAACTATGGCTACACCTTC. It codes for CASREGAFNYGYTF. The full variable domain, completed using reference TRBV2 and TRBJ1-2, is EPEVTQTPSHQVTQMGQEVILRCVPISNHLYFYWYRQILGQKVEFLVSFYNNEISEKSEIFDDQFSVERPDGSNFTLKIRSTKLEDSAMYFCASREGAFNYGYTFGSGTRLTVV.

This chain connects TRBV6-5 to TRBJ2-5; perhaps TRBD2 as D (6 bases). Trimming cost V 2 bases and J 4 bases, with 14 bases left between them. CDR1 MNHEY and CDR2 SVGAGI come from the germline V gene. This CDR3 region has 15 residues. The CDR3 region has the DNA TGTGCCAGCAGTTACGGGTTTGGGGGGAGAGAGACCCAGTACTTC. It is translated as CASSYGFGGRETQYF.

This clone appeared a few times. CDR3 nucleotide sequence: TGTGCCAGCAGTGGGCACGGGACAGTGAATGGCTACACCTTC. Its translation is CASSGHGTVNGYTF. This chain uses TRBV6-1 with TRBJ1-2; the match to TRBD1 covers 7 bases. The CDR3 sequence is 14 residues long. Germline V lookup: CDR1 MNHNS, CDR2 SASEGT. The V gene end was trimmed by 4 bases and the J gene end by 6 bases; junction bases not matched to a gene: 8.